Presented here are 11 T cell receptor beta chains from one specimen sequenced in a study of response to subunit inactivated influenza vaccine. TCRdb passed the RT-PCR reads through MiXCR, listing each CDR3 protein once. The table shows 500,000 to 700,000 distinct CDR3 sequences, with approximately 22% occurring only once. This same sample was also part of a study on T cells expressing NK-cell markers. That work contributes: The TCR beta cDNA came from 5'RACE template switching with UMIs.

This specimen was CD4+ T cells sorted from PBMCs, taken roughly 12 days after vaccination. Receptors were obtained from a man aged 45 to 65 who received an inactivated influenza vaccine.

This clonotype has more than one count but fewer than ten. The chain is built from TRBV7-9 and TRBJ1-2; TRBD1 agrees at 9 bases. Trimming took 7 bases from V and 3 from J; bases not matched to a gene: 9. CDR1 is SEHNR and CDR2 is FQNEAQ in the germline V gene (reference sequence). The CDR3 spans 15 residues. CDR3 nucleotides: TGTGCCAGCAAAAAAACGGGACAGGGTTACTATGGCTACACCTTC. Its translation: CASKKTGQGYYGYTF. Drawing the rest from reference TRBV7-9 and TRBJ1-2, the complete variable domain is DTGVSQNPRHKITKRGQNVTFRCDPISEHNRLYWYRQTLGQGPEFLTYFQNEAQLEKSRLLSDRFSAERPKGSFSTLEIQRTEQGDSAMYLCASKKTGQGYYGYTFGSGTRLTVV.

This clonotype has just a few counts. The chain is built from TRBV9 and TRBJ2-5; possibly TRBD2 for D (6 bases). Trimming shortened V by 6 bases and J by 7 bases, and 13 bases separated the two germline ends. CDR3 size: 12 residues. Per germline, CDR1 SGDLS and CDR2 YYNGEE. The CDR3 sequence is CASTPRGLTQYF. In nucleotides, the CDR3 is TGTGCCAGCACCCCCCGGGGACTGACCCAGTACTTC.

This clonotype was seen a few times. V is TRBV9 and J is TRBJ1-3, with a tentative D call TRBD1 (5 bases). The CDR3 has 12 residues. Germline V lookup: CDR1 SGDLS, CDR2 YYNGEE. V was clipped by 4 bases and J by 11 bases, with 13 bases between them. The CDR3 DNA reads TGTGCCAGCAGCAGAGCGGGGCACTCCATATATTTT. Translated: CASSRAGHSIYF.

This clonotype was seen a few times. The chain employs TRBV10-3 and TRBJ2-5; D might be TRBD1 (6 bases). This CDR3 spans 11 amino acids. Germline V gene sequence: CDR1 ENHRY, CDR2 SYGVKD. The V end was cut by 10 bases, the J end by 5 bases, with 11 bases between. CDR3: CATRGGETQYF. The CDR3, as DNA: TGTGCCACCAGGGGTGGGGAGACCCAGTACTTC.

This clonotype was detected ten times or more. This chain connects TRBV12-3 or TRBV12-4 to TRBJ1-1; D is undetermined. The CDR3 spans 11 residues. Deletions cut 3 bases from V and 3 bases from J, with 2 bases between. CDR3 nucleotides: TGTGCCAGCAGTTTTGACACTGAAGCTTTCTTT. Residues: CASSFDTEAFF.

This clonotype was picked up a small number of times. CDR3 residues: CSVSPGSGSTDTQYF. CDR3 nucleotide sequence: TGCAGTGTCAGCCCCGGGTCCGGTAGCACAGATACGCAGTATTTT. This chain uses TRBV20-1 with TRBJ2-3; D is unclear. The CDR3 consists of 15 residues. Germline loops: CDR1 DFQATT, CDR2 SNEGSKA (reference sequence). Trimming left V 7 bases short and J 0 bases short, with 17 bases between.

The CDR3 DNA follows: TGTGCCAGCAGCCGGGGTAGTGGGAGGTACGATTTACAAGAGACCCAGTACTTC. Translation: CASSRGSGRYDLQETQYF. V is TRBV4-2 and J is TRBJ2-5; a possible D gene is TRBD2 (6 bases). Between the trimmed V and J ends, which lost 4 bases and 2 bases, there was a span of 23 bases. The CDR3 spans 18 residues. Germline CDR1 is LGHNA and CDR2 is YNFKEQ.

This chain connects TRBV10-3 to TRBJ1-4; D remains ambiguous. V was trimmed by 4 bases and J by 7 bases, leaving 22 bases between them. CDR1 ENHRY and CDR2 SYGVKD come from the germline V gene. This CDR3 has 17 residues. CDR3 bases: TGTGCCATCAGTGTAAATGGCAGCAATCTCGGGCGTGAAAAACTGTTTTTT. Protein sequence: CAISVNGSNLGREKLFF.

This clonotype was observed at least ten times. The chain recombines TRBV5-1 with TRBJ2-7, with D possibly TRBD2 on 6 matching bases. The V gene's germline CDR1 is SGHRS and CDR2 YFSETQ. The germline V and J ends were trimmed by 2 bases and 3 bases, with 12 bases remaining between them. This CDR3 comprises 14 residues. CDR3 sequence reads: CASSFGGSGYEQYF. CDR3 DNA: TGCGCCAGCAGCTTTGGAGGGAGTGGCTACGAGCAGTACTTC. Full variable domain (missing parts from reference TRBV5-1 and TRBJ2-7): KAGVTQTPRYLIKTRGQQVTLSCSPISGHRSVSWYQQTPGQGLQFLFEYFSETQRNKGNFPGRFSGRQFSNSRSEMNVSTLELGDSALYLCASSFGGSGYEQYFGPGTRLTVT.

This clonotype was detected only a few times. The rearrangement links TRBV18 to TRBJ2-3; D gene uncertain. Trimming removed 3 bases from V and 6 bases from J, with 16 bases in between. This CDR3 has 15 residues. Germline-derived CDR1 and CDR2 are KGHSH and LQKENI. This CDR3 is CASSPFHKLGDTQYF. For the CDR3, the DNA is TGTGCCAGCTCACCCTTCCACAAACTCGGGGATACGCAGTATTTT. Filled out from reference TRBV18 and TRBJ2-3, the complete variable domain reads NAGVMQNPRHLVRRRGQEARLRCSPMKGHSHVYWYRQLPEEGLKFMVYLQKENIIDESGMPKERFSAEFPKEGPSILRIQQVVRGDSAAYFCASSPFHKLGDTQYFGPGTRLTVL.

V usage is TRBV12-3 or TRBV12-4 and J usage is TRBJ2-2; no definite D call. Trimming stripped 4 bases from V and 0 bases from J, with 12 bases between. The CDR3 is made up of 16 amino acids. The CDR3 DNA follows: TGTGCCAGCAGTTCCCCAAAGGGTTCGAACACCGGGGAGCTGTTTTTT. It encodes CASSSPKGSNTGELFF.